A single sample is the source of the 14 T cell receptor beta chains below, sequenced in a study of T cells after yellow fever vaccination. TCRdb fed the 5' RACE reads into MiXCR, producing one record per CDR3 protein. Found here are about 150,000 distinct CDR3 sequences, approximately 6.2% of them singletons; the top ten hold roughly 3%. Source: CD4+ T cells sorted from PBMCs, taken on the day of the first yellow fever vaccination. The receptor source for this set is a man between 18 and 29 years old who received the YFV17D yellow fever vaccine.

The rearrangement links TRBV18 to TRBJ2-3, with TRBD1 matching 9 bases. Germline assignment: CDR1 KGHSH and CDR2 LQKENI. CDR3 length: 15 residues. V was pared by 2 bases and J by 2 bases, with 2 bases of the junction left unmatched. The CDR3 nucleotides read TGTGCCAGCTCACCATGGGACAGGGTCACAGATACGCAGTATTTT. It is translated as CASSPWDRVTDTQYF. The variable domain in full, with the rest retrieved from reference TRBV18 and TRBJ2-3, is NAGVMQNPRHLVRRRGQEARLRCSPMKGHSHVYWYRQLPEEGLKFMVYLQKENIIDESGMPKERFSAEFPKEGPSILRIQQVVRGDSAAYFCASSPWDRVTDTQYFGPGTRLTVL.

The chain combines TRBV7-2 with TRBJ2-7, with 8 bases matching TRBD1. CDR3 length: 12 residues. V lost 3 bases and J lost 5; bases outside the gene matches: 0. The V gene's germline CDR1 is SGHTA and CDR2 FQGNSA. The CDR3 nucleotides read TGTGCCAGCAGCTTGACAGGGGACGAGCAGTACTTC. It is translated as CASSLTGDEQYF.

This clonotype was seen at least ten times. The rearrangement joins TRBV6-2 or TRBV6-3 to TRBJ1-5; D is ambiguous. The CDR3 loop spans 13 amino acids. V shed 0 bases and J shed 12 bases, with 12 bases lying between them. Per the germline V gene, CDR1 is MNHEY and CDR2 is SVGEGT. In DNA form, the CDR3 reads TGTGCCAGCAGTTACTCGGAAGGGAGTGTCCAGCATTTT. Its translation is CASSYSEGSVQHF.

This clonotype was observed many times. The chain couples TRBV5-5 to TRBJ1-1; D is possibly TRBD1 (6 bases). Germline V gene lookup returns CDR1 SGHKS and CDR2 YYEKEE (reference sequence). CDR3 length equals 13 residues. Trimming stripped 5 bases from V and 3 bases from J, with 11 bases between. CDR3 DNA sequence: TGTGCCAGCAGGATACAGGGCGACACTGAAGCTTTCTTT. Protein sequence: CASRIQGDTEAFF.

In its sample, this clonotype was seen many times. A junction boundary mismatches the germline segment, possibly from a read error. The CDR3 here is CASSLVTANNEAFF. In DNA, the CDR3 is TGTGCCAGCAGCTTAGTGACAGCAAACAATGAAGCTTTCTTT. V gene TRBV5-5 combines with J gene TRBJ1-1; weak D call: TRBD1 (5 bases). The germline gives CDR1 SGHKS, CDR2 YYEKEE (reference sequence). CDR3 length equals 14 residues.

This clonotype was seen many times. The V and J genes are TRBV5-8 and TRBJ2-1, with D possibly matching TRBD2 (6 bases). CDR1 and CDR2 from the germline V gene are SGHTS and YDEGEE. The V and J ends lost 4 bases and 10 bases respectively, with 21 bases between them. CDR3 size: 15 residues. Here the CDR3 reads CASSTRGGIPTEQFF. The CDR3 DNA is TGTGCCAGCAGCACGAGGGGCGGGATCCCTACCGAGCAGTTCTTC.

The table lists this clonotype with a few counts. The gene calls are TRBV5-4 and TRBJ1-1, with unresolved D. Trimming took off 4 bases at V and 2 bases at J, with 12 bases between the two ends. This CDR3 spans 14 amino acids. Germline V lookup: CDR1 SGHNT, CDR2 YYREEE (reference sequence). In DNA form, the CDR3 reads TGTGCCAGCAGCGCAGGACGGCCCAACACTGAAGCTTTCTTT. Translation gives CASSAGRPNTEAFF.

The rearrangement joins TRBV12-3 or TRBV12-4 to TRBJ1-3, with D hard to call. V was clipped by 7 bases and J by 3 bases, with 13 bases between them. This CDR3 is built from 14 residues. The CDR3 nucleotides read TGTGCCAGCATAGAAGGGCTGAGTGGAAACACCATATATTTT. The encoded protein is CASIEGLSGNTIYF.

This clonotype was seen a handful of times. This chain uses TRBV7-2 with TRBJ1-2; TRBD1 might be the D (5 bases). CDR1 and CDR2 (germline): SGHTA, FQGNSA. The CDR3 length is 15 residues. Trimming cost V 0 bases and J 6 bases, with 14 bases left between them. The CDR3: CASSLAWGGRDGYTF. The DNA for the CDR3 is TGTGCCAGCAGCTTAGCATGGGGCGGGAGGGATGGCTACACCTTC.

This chain uses TRBV11-3 with TRBJ2-1, with TRBD1 identical over 8 bases. CDR3 length equals 15 residues. From germline, CDR1 is SGHNT and CDR2 YENEEA. The V segment lost 1 base and the J segment 5 bases; nucleotides outside the gene matches: 4. CDR3 protein: CASSLVGQGNNEQFF. The CDR3 nucleotides are TGTGCCAGCAGCTTAGTTGGACAGGGTAACAATGAGCAGTTCTTC.

This clonotype was seen more than once but under ten times. The chain links TRBV7-6 to TRBJ1-1; D not certain. The CDR3 loop spans 13 amino acids. Trimming shortened V by 5 bases and J by 6 bases, and 13 bases separated the two germline ends. CDR1 and CDR2 from the germline V gene are SGHVS and FNYEAQ. The CDR3 sequence: CASSPETDAEAFF. In DNA, the CDR3 is TGTGCCAGCAGCCCGGAGACGGACGCTGAAGCTTTCTTT.

This clonotype has at least ten counts. The J gene is TRBJ2-5, the V gene TRBV19, with D maybe TRBD2 (6 bases). This CDR3 has 13 residues. The V end was cut by 6 bases, the J end by 4 bases, with 12 bases between. CDR1 LNHDA and CDR2 SQIVND come from the germline V gene (reference sequence). CDR3 sequence reads: CASSQHGGETQYF. For the CDR3, the DNA is TGTGCCAGTAGCCAACACGGGGGAGAGACCCAGTACTTC.

This clonotype was recorded many times. The V and J genes are TRBV4-3 and TRBJ1-2; D perhaps matches TRBD1 (5 bases). The germline V and J ends were trimmed by 1 base and 8 bases, with 14 bases remaining between them. The CDR3 runs to 14 residues. CDR1 is LGHNA, CDR2 YSLEER, per germline. CDR3 amino acids: CASSQGRSGAGYTF. The CDR3 coding sequence is TGCGCCAGCAGCCAAGGCAGGAGTGGGGCCGGCTACACCTTC.

Written as DNA, the CDR3 is TGTGCCATCAGTGTTGAGGGGACCGCCTATGGCTACACCTTC. Its protein is CAISVEGTAYGYTF. This rearrangement joins TRBV10-3 to TRBJ1-2, with D possibly being TRBD1 (5 bases). CDR1 is ENHRY, CDR2 SYGVKD, per germline. Deletions cut 4 bases from V and 4 bases from J, with 13 bases between. The CDR3 length is 14 residues.